The 24 T cell receptor beta chains given below trace back to one sample, sequenced in a study of T cells in Graves' hyperthyroidism and ophthalmopathy. From RNA transcripts, TCR beta CDR3 regions were amplified. HTBI primers were employed in a first-round RT-PCR of the TCR CDR3. One entry per CDR3 protein, called by TCRdb with MiXCR from the multiplex PCR reads. Of about 640,000 distinct CDR3 sequences listed, approximately 14% are singletons. The sample taken for sequencing was blood. The source of these receptors is a woman between 50 and 59 years old with Graves' ophthalmopathy.

This chain uses TRBV10-3 with TRBJ1-1, with TRBD1 as a possible D gene (6 bases). This CDR3 is built from 15 residues. Between the trimmed V and J ends, which lost 1 base and 1 base, there was a span of 10 bases. The germline CDR1 and CDR2 sequences are ENHRY and SYGVKD. This CDR3 reads CAISEFGGQNTEAFF. The DNA for the CDR3 is TGTGCCATCAGTGAGTTCGGGGGGCAGAACACTGAAGCTTTCTTT.

CDR3 coding DNA: TGTGCCAGCAGCTTATTGGGGAGCTCCTATAATTCACCCCTCCACTTT. This gives the protein CASSLLGSSYNSPLHF. The genes are TRBV7-3 and TRBJ1-6, with D unclear. Germline V lookup: CDR1 SGHTA, CDR2 FQGTGA. The CDR3 has 16 residues. Trimming shortened V by 2 bases and J by 0 bases, and 8 bases separated the two germline ends.

This clonotype was counted many times. V usage is TRBV12-3 or TRBV12-4 and J usage is TRBJ2-1, with 8 bases identical to TRBD2. V trimming: 2 bases; J trimming: 2 bases; junction bases outside the gene matches: 8. This CDR3 is built from 17 residues. DNA of the CDR3: TGTGCCAGCAGTTTAAGGGGACTAGGGGTGCCCTACAATGAGCAGTTCTTC. Its protein is CASSLRGLGVPYNEQFF.

At least ten counts were recorded for this clonotype. V and J are TRBV11-2 and TRBJ2-5; D possibly corresponds to TRBD2 (6 bases). V lost 1 base and J lost 3, with 12 bases in between. The CDR3 loop spans 15 amino acids. The V gene's germline CDR1 is SGHAT and CDR2 FQNNGV. CDR3 DNA sequence: TGTGCCAGCAGCTTAGTGTGGGACTCCAAAGAGACCCAGTACTTC. It encodes CASSLVWDSKETQYF.

This clonotype was picked up many times. The V call is TRBV28, the J call TRBJ2-7; D perhaps matches TRBD2 (6 bases). Germline V gene sequence: CDR1 MDHEN, CDR2 SYDVKM. The germline V and J ends were trimmed by 8 bases and 5 bases, with 22 bases remaining between them. The CDR3 extends over 15 amino acids. As DNA, the CDR3 is TGTGCCAGCTCTCCAGGCGGGGAGTCGGGGGACGAGCAGTACTTC. Its protein is CASSPGGESGDEQYF.

The gene calls are TRBV20-1 and TRBJ1-2; D is perhaps TRBD1 (5 bases). Trimming took off 3 bases at V and 8 bases at J, with 22 bases between the two ends. From germline, CDR1 is DFQATT and CDR2 SNEGSKA (reference sequence). The CDR3 contains 15 residues. DNA of the CDR3: TGCAGTGCTAGGGATATTCCGGGACTAGCGGGAGGCTACACCTTC. This gives the protein CSARDIPGLAGGYTF.

Ten or more counts support this clonotype. This chain connects TRBV2 to TRBJ2-7, with D perhaps matching TRBD1 or TRBD2 (5 bases each). Germline assignment: CDR1 SNHLY and CDR2 FYNNEI. V lost 2 bases and J lost 3, with 17 bases in between. The CDR3 runs to 16 residues. The CDR3: CASSEQRAGRNYEQYF. The DNA of the CDR3 is TGTGCCAGCAGTGAACAGAGGGCAGGGAGAAACTACGAGCAGTACTTC.

This clonotype was counted a few times. The chain is built from TRBV19 and TRBJ1-5; D uncertain. The germline V gene has CDR1 LNHDA and CDR2 SQIVND (reference sequence). Trimming stripped 9 bases from V and 9 bases from J, with 9 bases between. The CDR3 runs 10 residues. The CDR3 region has the DNA TGTGCCAGCCACCCCCTGCCCCAGCATTTT. Amino acid sequence: CASHPLPQHF. Complete variable domain (other parts from reference TRBV19 and TRBJ1-5): DGGITQSPKYLFRKEGQNVTLSCEQNLNHDAMYWYRQDPGQGLRLIYYSQIVNDFQKGDIAEGYSVSREKKESFPLTVTSAQKNPTAFYLCASHPLPQHFGDGTRLSIL.

This clonotype has a count of ten or more. The chain couples TRBV2 to TRBJ2-7; TRBD1 agrees at 8 bases. Germline trimming cut 7 bases from V and 0 bases from J; bases unmatched to any gene: 5. Germline loops: CDR1 SNHLY, CDR2 FYNNEI. The CDR3 totals 14 residues. This CDR3 is CASTGQGISYEQYF. In nucleotides, the CDR3 is TGTGCCAGCACCGGACAGGGAATCTCCTACGAGCAGTACTTC.

This clonotype was picked up a small number of times. The chain couples TRBV3-1 to TRBJ1-3; perhaps TRBD1 as D (6 bases). The germline gives CDR1 LGHDT, CDR2 YNNKEL (reference sequence). The germline V and J ends were trimmed by 0 bases and 0 bases, with 12 bases remaining between them. There are 17 residues in the CDR3. The CDR3 protein is CASSQDLAGASGNTIYF. The CDR3, as DNA: TGTGCCAGCAGCCAAGATCTAGCGGGGGCCTCTGGAAACACCATATATTTT.

The gene calls are TRBV3-1 and TRBJ2-4, with D perhaps TRBD2 (5 bases). From germline, CDR1 is LGHDT and CDR2 YNNKEL (reference sequence). The CDR3 sequence is 16 residues long. Trimming removed 0 bases from V and 3 bases from J, with 12 bases in between. The CDR3 DNA sequence: TGTGCCAGCAGCCAAGATCAGGCCGGGGTCAAAAACATTCAGTACTTC. Translating it yields CASSQDQAGVKNIQYF.

At least ten counts were recorded for this clonotype. The gene calls are TRBV28 and TRBJ2-7, with 10 nucleotides matching TRBD1. This CDR3 is built from 14 residues. Germline CDR1 MDHEN, CDR2 SYDVKM. The junction had 2 bases not matched to a gene; V was cut back by 3 bases and J by 3 bases. In DNA form, the CDR3 reads TGTGCCAGCAGTTTCGGGACAGGGGTCTACGAGCAGTACTTC. The encoded protein is CASSFGTGVYEQYF.

J is TRBJ2-1 and V is TRBV10-3; 10 bases are a match to TRBD2. J gave up 3 bases and V 6 bases, and 5 bases lay outside the gene matches. Germline V lookup: CDR1 ENHRY, CDR2 SYGVKD. CDR3 length: 15 residues. The CDR3, as DNA: TGTGCCATCAGCACTAGCGGGAATTACTACAATGAGCAGTTCTTC. Amino acid sequence: CAISTSGNYYNEQFF.

In this sample, this clonotype turned up many times. The chain carries TRBV28 and TRBJ1-1; tentatively, D is TRBD1 (6 bases). CDR1 is MDHEN, CDR2 SYDVKM, per germline. The V and J ends lost 3 bases and 4 bases respectively, with 9 bases between them. The CDR3 runs to 13 residues. The CDR3 region is CASSLQGPTEAFF. The CDR3 coding sequence is TGTGCCAGCAGTTTGCAGGGGCCCACTGAAGCTTTCTTT.

This clonotype has a count of ten or more. The chain is built from TRBV9 and TRBJ2-1; TRBD2 matches 7 bases. Germline CDR1 and CDR2: SGDLS and YYNGEE. The CDR3 consists of 16 residues. Losses at the gene ends were 3 bases for V and 6 bases for J; bases not matched to a gene: 12. The CDR3 here is CASSAVGGEGPNEQFF. CDR3 DNA: TGTGCCAGCAGCGCCGTGGGGGGGGAGGGCCCCAATGAGCAGTTCTTC. Drawing the rest from reference TRBV9 and TRBJ2-1, the complete variable domain is DSGVTQTPKHLITATGQRVTLRCSPRSGDLSVYWYQQSLDQGLQFLIQYYNGEERAKGNILERFSAQQFPDLHSELNLSSLELGDSALYFCASSAVGGEGPNEQFFGPGTRLTVL.

Details on this clonotype: This clone may be a read error of a much larger clone one base away. V gene TRBV28 combines with J gene TRBJ2-1, with 11 bases that match TRBD2. CDR3 length: 17 residues. Germline loops: CDR1 MDHEN, CDR2 SYDVKM. The CDR3 region has the DNA TGTGCCAGCAGTTTCCTGGGACTAGCGGACTCCTACAATAAGCAGTTCTTC. Translating gives CASSFLGLADSYNKQFF.

The sample holds many counts of this clonotype. This chain links TRBV7-9 with TRBJ2-1; the D is unclear. There are 12 residues in the CDR3. V was clipped by 1 base and J by 10 bases, with 8 bases between them. Per germline, CDR1 SEHNR and CDR2 FQNEAQ (reference sequence). CDR3 in DNA: TGTGCCAGCAGCTTAGGCCCTAGGGAGCAGTTCTTC. Amino acid sequence: CASSLGPREQFF.

The sample holds a few counts of this clonotype. The V call is TRBV10-3, the J call TRBJ2-1; 7 nucleotides agree with TRBD1. Per germline, CDR1 ENHRY and CDR2 SYGVKD. This CDR3 spans 13 amino acids. The J segment lost 7 bases and the V segment lost 6 bases, leaving 6 bases of the junction unmatched. The CDR3 coding sequence is TGTGCCATCAGAGCGGACAGGATGAATGAGCAGTTCTTC. It codes for CAIRADRMNEQFF.

V gene TRBV6-1 combines with J gene TRBJ2-3; 9 bases match TRBD2. V gave up 8 bases and J gave up 3 bases; unmatched junction bases: 15. This CDR3 region has 17 residues. Germline CDR1 reads MNHNS; CDR2 reads SASEGT. CDR3 sequence: CASVSSGGGRVTDTQYF. The DNA for the CDR3 is TGTGCCAGCGTTAGCAGCGGTGGCGGGAGGGTGACAGATACGCAGTATTTT.

The chain combines TRBV14 with TRBJ1-6; unclear D gene. V dropped 4 bases and J dropped 4 bases, with 14 bases sitting between them. There are 16 residues in the CDR3. The germline V gene has CDR1 SGHDN and CDR2 FVKESK. The CDR3 spells CASSPKTFGYNSPLHF. CDR3 bases: TGTGCCAGCAGCCCAAAAACTTTTGGGTATAATTCACCCCTCCACTTT.

This clonotype was seen more than once but under ten times. This rearrangement joins TRBV10-3 to TRBJ2-7, with D possibly being TRBD1 (6 bases). Germline values: CDR1 ENHRY, CDR2 SYGVKD. V lost 2 bases and J 6 bases, leaving 14 bases between the germline ends. The CDR3 has 14 residues. As DNA, the CDR3 is TGTGCCATCAGTGAGAGGGGGAGTGACGGCGAGCAGTACTTC. Encoded protein: CAISERGSDGEQYF.

This clonotype was recorded at least ten times. The chain recombines TRBV18 with TRBJ2-7; 9 nucleotides agree with TRBD1. This CDR3 contains 20 residues. Germline-derived CDR1 and CDR2 are KGHSH and LQKENI. Trimming cost V 0 bases and J 6 bases; bases outside gene matches: 21. CDR3 coding DNA: TGTGCCAGCTCACCACCGATCGACGGTTCGGGGGACAGGGTTTTTGTCGAGCAGTACTTC. Residues: CASSPPIDGSGDRVFVEQYF.

This clonotype was observed many times. V usage is TRBV11-3 and J usage is TRBJ2-1; D remains ambiguous. From germline, CDR1 is SGHNT and CDR2 YENEEA. Trimming removed 2 bases at V and 9 bases at J, with 20 bases between. The CDR3 extends over 16 amino acids. CDR3 DNA: TGTGCCAGCAGCTTAAGAAATAGTCAGACCGGTCTTGAGCAGTTCTTC. Its translation is CASSLRNSQTGLEQFF.

The V call is TRBV28, the J call TRBJ1-5, with a possible D match to TRBD1 (5 bases). CDR1 is MDHEN, CDR2 SYDVKM, per germline. The V end lost 4 bases, the J end lost 5 bases, and 12 bases lay between the germline ends. The CDR3 covers 14 residues. The DNA of the CDR3 is TGTGCCAGCAGTTATCAGGGTTTCGATCAGCCCCAGCATTTT. This sequence encodes CASSYQGFDQPQHF. Complete variable domain (other parts from reference TRBV28 and TRBJ1-5): DVKVTQSSRYLVKRTGEKVFLECVQDMDHENMFWYRQDPGLGLRLIYFSYDVKMKEKGDIPEGYSVSREKKERFSLILESASTNQTSMYLCASSYQGFDQPQHFGDGTRLSIL.